Included here is one TCR beta chain sequence, with context. Its cognate antigen is unknown. This record comes from a study of glioma-infiltrating T cells. Study results and caveats: Non-neoplastic patients had below-expected tissue-blood divergence, while all gliomas exceeded expectation. Tissue and blood shared very few CDR3 sequences.

Using RNA template, CDR3s of TCR alpha and beta were amplified with iRepertoire arm-PCR. One-step reverse transcription and amplification started from approximately 100-400 ng of tissue mRNA or PBMC total RNA. TCRdb re-analysed the multiplex PCR reads in MiXCR, keeping a single row per CDR3 protein. There are 150,000 or so distinct CDR3 sequences in the sample; roughly two fifths occur only once, and 15% to 25% lies in the top ten. Germline V gene sequence: CDR1 SGHTA, CDR2 FQGNSA. J was trimmed by 12 bases and V by 5 bases; bases with no gene match: 3. The CDR3 runs to 11 residues. This receptor was taken from a human donor with low-grade glioma or glioblastoma, undergoing nonglioma brain surgery, or in good health (not recorded which). Sequencing was carried out using glioma tissue, nonneoplastic brain tissue, or PBMCs (not recorded which). The chain links TRBV7-2 to TRBJ2-1; 8 bases line up with TRBD2. CDR3 DNA sequence: TGTGCCAGCAGCCGGGGGGGATGGCAGTTCTTC. Its protein product is CASSRGGWQFF.